Following are 13 T cell receptor beta chains from one sample sequenced in a study of control samples from healthy donors and cancer patients. Clones were sequenced by immunoSEQ multiplex PCR, and TCRdb holds only the in-frame ones, with some missing. The sample yields around 100,000 clones, about 88% seen once. The sequenced sample was blood. The receptors derive from a woman between 50 and 59 years old in good health.

The chain recombines TRBV7-9 with TRBJ1-1; unclear D gene. The germline gives CDR1 SEHNR, CDR2 FQNEAQ (reference sequence). With 8 bases removed from V and 6 bases from J, the gap between germline ends came to 22 bases. The CDR3 sequence is 15 residues long. CDR3 in amino acids: CASFPKTGRRPEAFF. CDR3 nucleotides: TGTGCCAGCTTCCCAAAGACGGGCCGGAGACCTGAAGCTTTCTTT.

The V gene is TRBV5-8, the J gene TRBJ1-5; 7 nucleotides line up with TRBD1. Trimming at V came to 4 bases and at J to 9 bases, leaving 7 bases not matched to a gene. Germline V gene sequence: CDR1 SGHTS, CDR2 YDEGEE. This CDR3 contains 13 residues. The CDR3 sequence: CASSIQGNRPQHF. The CDR3 nucleotides are TGTGCCAGCAGCATACAGGGGAACAGGCCCCAGCATTTT.

This clone has a handful of counts. The chain couples TRBV7-9 to TRBJ1-4, with TRBD1 matching over 8 bases. V dropped 1 base and J dropped 1; count of bases not matched to a gene: 2. The CDR3 length is 16 residues. CDR1 and CDR2 (germline): SEHNR, FQNEAQ (reference sequence). The CDR3 region is CASSLGDRGTNEKLFF. As DNA, the CDR3 is TGTGCCAGCAGCTTAGGTGACAGGGGAACTAATGAAAAACTGTTTTTT.

This clone was counted once. The chain is built from TRBV7-9 and TRBJ1-2, with D perhaps TRBD1 (5 bases). Trimming pared 5 bases from V and 5 bases from J, leaving 24 bases between. The CDR3 is 17 amino acids. The germline CDR1 and CDR2 sequences are SEHNR and FQNEAQ (reference sequence). In DNA form, the CDR3 reads TGTGCCAGCAGCATCGAGGGAAGGGGCGCCGAGTTTTATGGCTACACCTTC. Protein product: CASSIEGRGAEFYGYTF. Drawing the rest from reference TRBV7-9 and TRBJ1-2, the complete variable domain is DTGVSQNPRHKITKRGQNVTFRCDPISEHNRLYWYRQTLGQGPEFLTYFQNEAQLEKSRLLSDRFSAERPKGSFSTLEIQRTEQGDSAMYLCASSIEGRGAEFYGYTFGSGTRLTVV.

CDR3 region: CASRPGQGGNQPQHF. The CDR3 DNA reads TGTGCCAGCAGACCGGGACAGGGTGGCAATCAGCCCCAGCATTTT. The J gene is TRBJ1-5, the V gene TRBV2, with 9 bases matching TRBD1. J lost 2 bases, V lost 6 bases, and 5 bases had no gene match. The CDR3 is 15 residues long. The germline CDR1 and CDR2 sequences are SNHLY and FYNNEI.

The chain combines TRBV30 with TRBJ1-6; 9 bases are a match to TRBD1. J lost 7 bases, V lost 8 bases, and 18 bases had no gene match. The germline gives CDR1 GTSNPN, CDR2 SVGIG (reference sequence). The CDR3 loop spans 17 amino acids. DNA for the CDR3: TGTGCCGGAAAACAGGGGGCCATCGCTCAGTTGAATTCACCCCTCCACTTT. Protein sequence: CAGKQGAIAQLNSPLHF.

The V gene is TRBV7-3, the J gene TRBJ2-1; TRBD2 aligns across 8 bases. The CDR3 is 15 amino acids. J gave up 6 bases and V 5 bases, and 9 bases lay outside the gene matches. Germline CDR1 is SGHTA and CDR2 is FQGTGA. The CDR3 region has the DNA TGTGCCAGCAGCCCGGGACTAGTACTCTCCAATGAGCAGTTCTTC. This encodes CASSPGLVLSNEQFF.

The count of this clone is one. This rearrangement joins TRBV10-2 to TRBJ2-3; tentatively, D is TRBD2 (5 bases). The CDR3 length is 17 residues. V dropped 7 bases and J dropped 6 bases, with 26 bases sitting between them. Germline CDR1 and CDR2: WSHSY and SAAADI. The CDR3 region has the DNA TGCGCCAGCACCGACGCCCTAAGTCTAGCCCTGGGGGATACGCAGTATTTT. This gives the protein CASTDALSLALGDTQYF.

CDR3 sequence reads: CATSDSRGPFTRRYV. The CDR3 nucleotides are TGTGCCACCAGTGATTCCCGGGGGCCTTTCACGCGGCGGTACGTC. The gene calls are TRBV24-1 and TRBJ2-7; D could derive from TRBD1 or TRBD2 (6 bases each). Germline loops: CDR1 KGHDR, CDR2 SFDVKD. The ends were cut back, 2 bases at V and 12 bases at J, with 22 bases in the middle. The CDR3 runs 15 residues.

This sequence joins TRBV4-3 and TRBJ2-5; 7 bases line up with TRBD1. The CDR3 length is 16 residues. Germline V gene data show CDR1 as LGHNA and CDR2 as YSLEER. The V segment lost 0 bases and the J segment 5 bases; nucleotides outside the gene matches: 9. CDR3 in DNA: TGCGCCAGCAGCCAAGATAGGGGGCCGGCGCCTGAGACCCAGTACTTC. This translates into CASSQDRGPAPETQYF.

V gene TRBV7-2 combines with J gene TRBJ2-1, with D uncertain. CDR1 and CDR2 from the germline V gene are SGHTA and FQGNSA. The CDR3 sequence is 16 residues long. V lost 5 bases and J 0 bases, leaving 14 bases between the germline ends. The CDR3: CASSLLLADSYNEQFF. The CDR3 coding sequence is TGTGCCAGCAGCCTTCTGCTTGCGGACTCCTACAATGAGCAGTTCTTC.

The V call is TRBV12-5, the J call TRBJ2-2, with D possibly TRBD2 on 6 matching bases. The CDR3 runs 16 residues. Germline CDR1 is LGHNT and CDR2 is FRNRAP. Deletions cut 7 bases from V and 5 bases from J, with 20 bases between. The CDR3 loop is CASATAGLQWTGELFF. CDR3 DNA: TGTGCTAGTGCCACCGCGGGACTCCAATGGACCGGGGAGCTGTTTTTT. The full variable domain, in which reference TRBV12-5 and TRBJ2-2 provide the parts outside the CDR3, is DARVTQTPRHKVTEMGQEVTMRCQPILGHNTVFWYRQTMMQGLELLAYFRNRAPLDDSGMPKDRFSAEMPDATLATLKIQPSEPRDSAVYFCASATAGLQWTGELFFGEGSRLTVL.

This chain joins TRBV6-5 and TRBJ2-7, with D uncertain. CDR1 is MNHEY and CDR2 is SVGAGI in the germline V gene. V was cut by 6 bases and J by 7 bases, with 10 bases left in between. The CDR3 extends over 11 amino acids. CDR3 sequence reads: CASSVSLEQYV. CDR3 DNA: TGTGCCAGCAGCGTGAGCCTGGAGCAGTACGTC.